Detailed here is one TCR beta chain. Its antigen is not identified. Researchers defined stable Graves' hyperthyroidism as no ophthalmopathy progression within 18 months. Exclusion followed for patients with uncontrolled infection, other autoimmune disease, pregnancy or lactation. In germline, CDR1 is SGHTA, CDR2 FQGNSA. The CDR3 is 14 amino acids. With 5 bases removed from V and 4 bases from J, the gap between germline ends came to 13 bases. The sample comes from a study of T cells in Graves' hyperthyroidism and ophthalmopathy. Notes on the study in general: Researchers report that a 13 V-J model separated ophthalmopathy from stable hyperthyroidism. Blood samples included most of the expanded thyroid clonotypes exceeding 0.001.

From RNA transcripts, TCR beta CDR3 regions were amplified. When the TCR CDR3 underwent first-round RT-PCR, the HTBI primer set was used. One entry per CDR3 protein, called by TCRdb with MiXCR from the multiplex PCR reads. The repertoire consists of more than 650,000 distinct CDR3 sequences, with 13% to 15% occurring once and the leading ten covering 10%. The specimen was blood. The genes are TRBV7-2 and TRBJ2-3; the D gene is possibly TRBD2 (6 bases). The clonotype comes from a young woman with Graves' hyperthyroidism. The CDR3 spells CASSRAGPSDTQYF. The CDR3 DNA reads as TGTGCCAGCAGCCGAGCGGGCCCCTCAGATACGCAGTATTTT.